These 27 T cell receptor beta chains came from one sample sequenced in a study of technical replicates of blood from a handful of donors. The table came from immunoSEQ multiplex PCR; TCRdb's copy has only in-frame clones and leaves some out. This sample carries under 85,000 clones, 95% to 98% of them seen once, and the ten largest clones take about 0.3%. The sequenced material came from T cells isolated from PBMCs. The receptors stem from a human donor in good health.

The chain joins TRBV4-3 to TRBJ1-4; 9 bases map to TRBD1. This CDR3 region has 16 residues. V trimming: 3 bases; J trimming: 8 bases; junction bases outside the gene matches: 10. The germline V gene encodes CDR1 LGHNA and CDR2 YSLEER. The CDR3 loop is CASSQETGGKQEKLFF. The CDR3 region has the DNA TGCGCCAGCAGCCAGGAGACAGGGGGAAAACAGGAAAAACTGTTTTTT.

The chain carries TRBV4-2 and TRBJ2-7; D remains unclear. The CDR3 consists of 13 residues. Looked up from germline, CDR1 is LGHNA and CDR2 is YNFKEQ. Deletions cut 3 bases from V and 4 bases from J, with 10 bases between. CDR3 amino acids: CASSHDTKYEQYF. CDR3 coding DNA: TGTGCCAGCAGCCACGACACAAAGTACGAGCAGTACTTC.

The chain employs TRBV4-2 and TRBJ2-5; 10 bases are shared with TRBD1. The V gene's germline CDR1 is LGHNA and CDR2 YNFKEQ. The trim removed 5 bases at V and 4 bases at J, leaving 1 base unmatched. The CDR3 is 13 residues long. The CDR3 protein is CASSWDRGETQYF. CDR3 DNA: TGTGCCAGCAGCTGGGACAGGGGAGAGACCCAGTACTTC.

The gene calls are TRBV18 and TRBJ2-7, with D tentatively TRBD2 (5 bases). The germline CDR1 and CDR2 sequences are KGHSH and LQKENI. CDR3 length: 16 amino acids. Trimming took off 3 bases at V and 0 bases at J, with 15 bases between the two ends. CDR3 amino acids: CASSPEFEGSSYEQYF. The CDR3 nucleotides are TGTGCCAGCTCACCCGAGTTCGAGGGCAGCTCCTACGAGCAGTACTTC.

The chain couples TRBV18 to TRBJ2-7; 9 bases line up with TRBD1. With 4 bases clipped from V and 1 base from J, the junction kept 17 bases outside the gene matches. Per the germline V gene, CDR1 is KGHSH and CDR2 is LQKENI. The CDR3 consists of 19 residues. DNA of the CDR3: TGTGCCAGCTCACTAATGACGGGACAGGGTATACAAAGTTCCTACGAGCAGTACTTC. Amino acid sequence: CASSLMTGQGIQSSYEQYF.

J is TRBJ1-1 and V is TRBV9; 7 bases line up with TRBD1. V dropped 4 bases and J dropped 0; count of bases not matched to a gene: 6. This CDR3 contains 15 residues. Germline V gives CDR1 SGDLS, CDR2 YYNGEE. The CDR3: CASSPSQGVNTEAFF. The CDR3 nucleotides read TGTGCCAGCAGCCCTAGCCAGGGGGTGAACACTGAAGCTTTCTTT.

The J gene is TRBJ1-2, the V gene TRBV5-4; weak D call: TRBD1 (6 bases). The V end lost 0 bases, the J end lost 4 bases, and 13 bases lay between the germline ends. The CDR3 extends over 15 amino acids. The germline V gene encodes CDR1 SGHNT and CDR2 YYREEE (reference sequence). The CDR3 protein is CASSLAGGEVYGYTF. The CDR3 DNA sequence: TGTGCCAGCAGCTTGGCGGGGGGCGAGGTCTATGGCTACACCTTC.

V is TRBV7-2 and J is TRBJ2-5, with TRBD1 identical over 8 bases. V shed 5 bases and J 5 bases; nucleotides not matched to a gene: 7. Germline V CDR1 and CDR2: SGHTA, FQGNSA. The CDR3 extends over 14 amino acids. The CDR3 nucleotides are TGTGCCAGCAGCCTGGACAGGGCAGTGGAGACCCAGTACTTC. Protein product: CASSLDRAVETQYF.

J is TRBJ2-4 and V is TRBV6-5, with a tentative D call TRBD1 (7 bases). This CDR3 is 14 amino acids long. V lost 5 bases and J 7 bases, leaving 15 bases between the germline ends. The germline gives CDR1 MNHEY, CDR2 SVGAGI. CDR3 amino acids: CASSNDREVNIQYF. DNA for the CDR3: TGTGCCAGCAGTAACGACAGGGAGGTCAACATTCAGTACTTC.

The V gene is TRBV7-2, the J gene TRBJ1-3, with D possibly being TRBD1 (5 bases). Germline loops: CDR1 SGHTA, CDR2 FQGNSA. This CDR3 comprises 13 residues. Trimming stripped 4 bases from V and 3 bases from J, with 7 bases between. CDR3 sequence reads: CASSSGVGNTIYF. CDR3 nucleotide sequence: TGTGCCAGCAGCTCGGGGGTTGGAAACACCATATATTTT.

The chain uses TRBV18 and TRBJ2-3; 8 bases fit TRBD2. V trimming: 1 base; J trimming: 2 bases; junction bases outside the gene matches: 2. Germline-derived CDR1 and CDR2 are KGHSH and LQKENI. The length of the CDR3 is 15 residues. The CDR3 DNA is TGTGCCAGCTCACCACTTAGCGGGAACACAGATACGCAGTATTTT. Translating gives CASSPLSGNTDTQYF.

V and J are TRBV7-6 and TRBJ2-1, with TRBD2 matching over 12 bases. The germline V gene has CDR1 SGHVS and CDR2 FNYEAQ. The CDR3 runs 16 residues. The trim removed 1 base at V and 9 bases at J, leaving 7 bases unmatched. The CDR3 nucleotides read TGTGCCAGCAGCTTAGTAGCTAGCGGGAGGGGGGGTGAGCAGTTCTTC. The encoded protein is CASSLVASGRGGEQFF.

The rearrangement uses TRBV14 and TRBJ2-7; 7 nucleotides match TRBD1. The V and J ends lost 1 base and 6 bases, in that order; junction bases with no gene match: 6. The CDR3 has 14 residues. Germline V gene lookup returns CDR1 SGHDN and CDR2 FVKESK. DNA for the CDR3: TGTGCCAGCAGCCAAGGACAGGGTTTGGTCGAGCAGTACTTC. Translating gives CASSQGQGLVEQYF.

The chain has TRBV2 and TRBJ2-6; the D is unclear. The V gene lost 5 bases and the J gene lost 1 base, with 21 bases spanning the gap. CDR1 and CDR2 from the germline V gene are SNHLY and FYNNEI. This CDR3 is built from 19 residues. CDR3 coding DNA: TGTGCCAGCAGTTCAGACCTTACAGTGGCAAAGTCTGGGGCCAACGTCCTGACTTTC. Its translation: CASSSDLTVAKSGANVLTF.

The chain employs TRBV4-1 and TRBJ2-7; 7 bases map to TRBD2. After removal of 8 bases from V and 4 bases from J, the junction contained 5 bases not matched to a gene. Germline loops: CDR1 MGHRA, CDR2 YSYEKL. CDR3 length: 12 residues. In nucleotides, the CDR3 is TGCGCCAGCGGCTCGGGAGGTTACGAGCAGTACTTC. Its protein product is CASGSGGYEQYF.

The V gene is TRBV11-2, the J gene TRBJ2-3; 11 bases line up with TRBD2. The length of the CDR3 is 19 residues. In germline, CDR1 is SGHAT, CDR2 FQNNGV. J was trimmed by 5 bases and V by 6 bases; bases with no gene match: 19. DNA for the CDR3: TGTGCCAGCAGTCGGAAACTTGTTAGCGGGAGGGCCTATGGAGATACGCAGTATTTT. It yields the protein CASSRKLVSGRAYGDTQYF.

The chain joins TRBV6-6 to TRBJ1-3, with D possibly matching TRBD1 (5 bases). CDR1 and CDR2 from the germline V gene are MNHNY and SVGAGI (reference sequence). This CDR3 comprises 15 residues. The V end lost 7 bases, the J end lost 3 bases, and 16 bases lay between the germline ends. The CDR3 DNA reads as TGTGCCAGCAACCTAAAACGGGGGTTTGGAAACACCATATATTTT. Translated: CASNLKRGFGNTIYF.

The CDR3 DNA follows: TGTGCCTGGAGTCCCGGGATTGAAGCTTTCTTT. Amino acids: CAWSPGIEAFF. This rearrangement joins TRBV30 to TRBJ1-1; no definite D call. The CDR3 length is 11 residues. Germline V gene data show CDR1 as GTSNPN and CDR2 as SVGIG (reference sequence). Trimming stripped 2 bases from V and 7 bases from J, with 8 bases between.

The gene calls are TRBV18 and TRBJ2-7, with TRBD2 matching over 7 bases. With V trimmed by 3 bases and J by 6 bases, 11 bases remained unmatched. The CDR3 length is 15 residues. CDR1 and CDR2 (germline): KGHSH, LQKENI. The CDR3 protein is CASSPPGGLISEQYF. CDR3 DNA: TGTGCCAGCTCACCCCCGGGAGGCCTCATCAGCGAGCAGTACTTC.

The V gene is TRBV6-6, the J gene TRBJ1-2, with 10 bases that match TRBD1. V shed 7 bases, J shed 8 bases, and the junction held 13 bases outside the gene matches. CDR3 size: 15 residues. Germline CDR1 MNHNY, CDR2 SVGAGI (reference sequence). CDR3 DNA: TGTGCCAGCACTCGCCAGGGGACAGGGGTGGACGGCTACACCTTC. Protein product: CASTRQGTGVDGYTF.

This chain uses TRBV19 with TRBJ1-5; TRBD1 aligns across 7 bases. This CDR3 comprises 16 residues. The junction had 15 bases not matched to a gene; V was cut back by 8 bases and J by 5 bases. The germline CDR1 and CDR2 sequences are LNHDA and SQIVND (reference sequence). In DNA, the CDR3 is TGTGCCAGTCGTGATAACCTCCGGGACAGAGATCAGCCCCAGCATTTT. Its translation: CASRDNLRDRDQPQHF.

This clone was seen a few times. V usage is TRBV7-2 and J usage is TRBJ2-7; 11 bases match TRBD2. The J segment lost 9 bases and the V segment lost 5 bases, leaving 9 bases of the junction unmatched. This CDR3 contains 14 residues. Germline V gene sequence: CDR1 SGHTA, CDR2 FQGNSA. The chain's CDR3 is CASSPTSGSGMQYF. DNA for the CDR3: TGTGCCAGCAGCCCTACTAGCGGGAGCGGTATGCAGTACTTC.

V usage is TRBV30 and J usage is TRBJ1-5, with 7 positions matching TRBD1. J lost 5 bases, V lost 2 bases, and 6 bases had no gene match. In germline, CDR1 is GTSNPN, CDR2 SVGIG (reference sequence). This CDR3 spans 14 amino acids. CDR3 nucleotides: TGTGCCTGGAGTCTGATGCAGGGGGATCAGCCCCAGCATTTT. Protein: CAWSLMQGDQPQHF. Based on the CDR3 plus reference TRBV30 and TRBJ1-5, the full variable domain is SQTIHQWPATLVQPVGSPLSLECTVEGTSNPNLYWYRQAAGRGLQLLFYSVGIGQISSEVPQNLSASRPQDRQFILSSKKLLLSDSGFYLCAWSLMQGDQPQHFGDGTRLSIL.

J is TRBJ1-1 and V is TRBV9; no definite D call. The CDR3 loop spans 14 amino acids. V was shortened by 4 bases and J by 4 bases, with 14 bases between the two germline ends. The germline CDR1 and CDR2 sequences are SGDLS and YYNGEE. The CDR3 DNA reads TGTGCCAGCAGCCTATCGGGGAGTACCACTGAAGCTTTCTTT. It specifies CASSLSGSTTEAFF. Based on the CDR3 plus reference TRBV9 and TRBJ1-1, the full variable domain is DSGVTQTPKHLITATGQRVTLRCSPRSGDLSVYWYQQSLDQGLQFLIQYYNGEERAKGNILERFSAQQFPDLHSELNLSSLELGDSALYFCASSLSGSTTEAFFGQGTRLTVV.

This rearrangement joins TRBV5-4 to TRBJ2-7; D may be TRBD1 (6 bases). The V end was cut by 2 bases, the J end by 2 bases, with 11 bases between. The CDR3 covers 14 residues. The V gene's germline CDR1 is SGHNT and CDR2 YYREEE (reference sequence). The CDR3 DNA is TGTGCCAGCAGCTTCCGACAGGATACCTACGAGCAGTACTTC. It specifies CASSFRQDTYEQYF.

The gene calls are TRBV27 and TRBJ2-1, with a tentative D call TRBD2 (5 bases). The length of the CDR3 is 15 residues. V was shortened by 3 bases and J by 2 bases, with 11 bases between the two germline ends. Germline V lookup: CDR1 MNHEY, CDR2 SMNVEV (reference sequence). The CDR3 sequence is CASSLSGIPYNEQFF. The CDR3 region has the DNA TGTGCCAGCAGTTTGTCGGGGATCCCCTACAATGAGCAGTTCTTC.

The J gene is TRBJ2-2, the V gene TRBV5-1; 8 nucleotides agree with TRBD1. J was trimmed by 1 base and V by 5 bases; bases with no gene match: 4. The CDR3 totals 15 residues. Germline CDR1 reads SGHRS; CDR2 reads YFSETQ. CDR3 coding DNA: TGCGCCAGCAGGCCGGGACAGGAGAACACCGGGGAGCTGTTTTTT. Translating gives CASRPGQENTGELFF.